The sequence of this T cell receptor beta chain was determined in a study of Ad26.COV2.S vaccination and SARS-CoV-2 variants. Study-wide findings and caveats: Vaccine recipients had higher spike-specific TCR breadth than placebo recipients. The TCR-based breadth and depth measures might underestimate overall T cell responses.

Described treatment: around 19 received Ad26.COV2.S at low or high dose, single or two shots; 5 received placebo; per-sample allocation not given. Sampling took place 63 days after the first vaccine or placebo injection. This clone was detected only a few times. Antigen: not known. V gave up 3 bases and J gave up 6 bases; unmatched junction bases: 10. Germline V gene lookup returns CDR1 MGHRA and CDR2 YSYEKL. The CDR3 is 16 amino acids. Sequencing was performed with immunoSEQ multiplex PCR; in TCRdb, only in-frame clones are kept and a portion is missing. The sample lists 350,000 to 450,000 clones, around 87% seen once, with roughly 3.6% in the top ten.

This chain uses TRBV4-1 with TRBJ1-5; 8 bases align to TRBD1. The sequence came from a person between 18 and 65 years old who received the Ad26.COV2.S COVID-19 vaccine or a placebo. This specimen consisted of peripheral blood, obtained in a trial of Ad26.COV2.S vaccine versus placebo. Here the CDR3 DNA reads TGCGCCAGCAGCCAGCCCGGACAGGGCCAAGGTCAGCCCCAGCATTTT. It translates to CASSQPGQGQGQPQHF.